The T cell receptor beta chain described here comes from a study of CD8 T cells in ankylosing spondylitis. Study findings and constraints: Characteristic of ankylosing spondylitis blood, it appeared, was a TCR beta motif comprising roughly 8 highly homologous variants.

TCRdb re-called the 5' RACE reads with MiXCR, one entry per CDR3 protein. The sample shows around 120,000 distinct CDR3 sequences, roughly an eighth of them seen only once. Comments on this clonotype: Its antigen is currently unknown. A much more abundant neighbour one base away suggests this may be a read error.

The CDR3 is 15 residues long. J gave up 6 bases and V 6 bases, and 9 bases lay outside the gene matches. Germline V gene data show CDR1 as ENHRY and CDR2 as SYGVKD. Material for sequencing was blood, either unsorted or a sorted T cell fraction (not recorded which). The chain uses TRBV10-3 and TRBJ2-2; 8 bases match TRBD1. The source of this sequence is a female donor with ankylosing spondylitis or in good health (not recorded which). For the CDR3, the DNA is TGTGCCATCAGGGGACAGGCAAGAGGGGCCGGGGAGCTGTTTTTT. Translating gives CAIRGQARGAGELFF.